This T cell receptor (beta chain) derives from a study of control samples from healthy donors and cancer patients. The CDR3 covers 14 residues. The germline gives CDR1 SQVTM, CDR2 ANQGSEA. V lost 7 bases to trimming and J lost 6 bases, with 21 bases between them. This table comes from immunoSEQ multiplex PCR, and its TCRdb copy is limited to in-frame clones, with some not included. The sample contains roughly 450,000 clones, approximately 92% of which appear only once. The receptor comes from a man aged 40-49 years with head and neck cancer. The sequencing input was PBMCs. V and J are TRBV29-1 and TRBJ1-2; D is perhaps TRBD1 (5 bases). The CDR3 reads CSARIPGARDGYTF. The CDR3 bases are TGCAGCGCAAGAATCCCAGGAGCCAGGGATGGCTACACCTTC.